A selection of T cell receptor beta chains follows, all from one sample in a study of blood T cells in healthy people across ages. MiXCR, applied by TCRdb to the 5' RACE reads, yields one record per CDR3 protein. The data contain more than 800,000 distinct CDR3 sequences, about 28% of them singletons. The sequencing sample was made of blood. These receptors were taken from a woman of 80 years or more in good health. Each CDR3 is given without its conserved first and last residue. The order of the fields is V gene, clone size, CDR3 protein. The size field is filled for only some rows; it gives once, few, many or a size class.

v_gene: TRBV15
abundance: many
CDR3aa: ATSPHRETQY

v_gene: TRBV7-2
abundance: -
CDR3aa: ASSLAASSGNTIY

v_gene: TRBV7-2
abundance: once
CDR3aa: ASSPQGGPDYGYT

v_gene: TRBV2
abundance: few
CDR3aa: ASRLMPGQGGYEQY

v_gene: TRBV12-3/TRBV12-4
abundance: -
CDR3aa: ASSLDTGADYEQY

v_gene: TRBV11-2
abundance: many
CDR3aa: ASSLRAGLEKLF

v_gene: TRBV4-2
abundance: few
CDR3aa: ASSQGEGGGSPLH

v_gene: TRBV7-6
abundance: many
CDR3aa: ASSLEPGVGANVLT

v_gene: TRBV12-3/TRBV12-4
abundance: -
CDR3aa: ASSPRDSVMNTEAF

v_gene: TRBV3-1
abundance: few
CDR3aa: ASSQAVGAAGANVLT

v_gene: TRBV10-3
abundance: many
CDR3aa: AISSLGGGNEQF

v_gene: TRBV29-1
abundance: -
CDR3aa: SVRTGFAYEQY

v_gene: TRBV10-2
abundance: many
CDR3aa: ASSESGQNYGYT

v_gene: TRBV4-3
abundance: -
CDR3aa: ASSHLQGPGETQY

v_gene: TRBV12-3/TRBV12-4
abundance: many
CDR3aa: ASSFTGGNSPLH

v_gene: TRBV5-1
abundance: -
CDR3aa: ASSFGGWDTQY

v_gene: TRBV3-1
abundance: -
CDR3aa: ASSRGTVEAF

v_gene: TRBV5-5
abundance: -
CDR3aa: ASSRDTHNEQF

v_gene: TRBV7-2
abundance: many
CDR3aa: ASSPVWGRRGTDTQY

v_gene: TRBV9
abundance: -
CDR3aa: ASSTSIGELF

v_gene: TRBV20-1
abundance: many
CDR3aa: SASPLNTEAF

v_gene: TRBV3-1
abundance: many
CDR3aa: ASSHTSGVQETQY

v_gene: TRBV28
abundance: few
CDR3aa: ASTPGQAEGEELF

v_gene: TRBV6-1
abundance: -
CDR3aa: AIRAGAANTQY

v_gene: TRBV30
abundance: -
CDR3aa: AWSIGQFRGHT

v_gene: TRBV7-9
abundance: many
CDR3aa: ASSFSLNTEAF

v_gene: TRBV12-3/TRBV12-4
abundance: many
CDR3aa: ASSLRAGVNYGYT

v_gene: TRBV29-1
abundance: -
CDR3aa: SVDYGQLYNEQF

v_gene: TRBV12-3/TRBV12-4
abundance: -
CDR3aa: ASSLEGPDTQY

v_gene: TRBV20-1
abundance: few
CDR3aa: SAKDLDRGGTEAF

v_gene: TRBV6-2/TRBV6-3
abundance: -
CDR3aa: VSRLGQTLSNQPQH

v_gene: TRBV11-2
abundance: many
CDR3aa: ASKQAGAKVEQY

v_gene: TRBV5-1
abundance: many
CDR3aa: ASSGLAGATQETQY

v_gene: TRBV18
abundance: many
CDR3aa: ASSPGQGLDGYT

v_gene: TRBV4-3
abundance: many
CDR3aa: ASSQEKRDTQY

v_gene: TRBV20-1
abundance: many
CDR3aa: SASDLRTDVIEQY

v_gene: TRBV24-1
abundance: many
CDR3aa: ATSDFWTGNEDEQF